A selection of T cell receptor beta chains follows, all from one sample in a study of Ad26.COV2.S vaccination and SARS-CoV-2 variants. Profiled with immunoSEQ multiplex PCR; TCRdb holds only in-frame clones, not every one. The sample consists of around 340,000 clones, about 88% of them appearing once. Sequenced material: peripheral blood, taken in a trial of Ad26.COV2.S vaccine versus placebo. Every receptor here comes from a person between 18 and 65 years old who received the Ad26.COV2.S COVID-19 vaccine or a placebo. The CDR3 runs from the conserved cysteine through the conserved F or W. Fields, in order: clone size, D gene, V gene, J gene, CDR3 length, CDR3 protein, CDR3 DNA. D genes are given only for firm matches. Some rows mark clone size as missing; the rest say once, few, many or name a class of expanded clone.

>.|.|TRBV4-3|TRBJ1-1|15
CASSQDGHGNTEAFF
TGCGCCAGCAGCCAAGACGGACATGGGAACACTGAAGCTTTCTTT
>.|.|TRBV19|TRBJ1-1|14
CASNSPGMNTEAFF
TGTGCCAGTAATAGTCCAGGGATGAACACTGAAGCTTTCTTT
>.|TRBD1|TRBV30|TRBJ1-5|15
CAWSRGGQGNQPQHF
TGTGCCTGGAGTCGGGGAGGACAGGGGAATCAGCCCCAGCATTTT
>once|TRBD1|TRBV2|TRBJ1-1|13
CASRQGKMTEAFF
TGTGCCAGCCGACAGGGGAAGATGACTGAAGCTTTCTTT
>.|TRBD2|TRBV5-6|TRBJ2-1|15
CASSLSSGFYNEQFF
TGTGCCAGCAGCTTGAGTAGCGGGTTCTACAATGAGCAGTTCTTC
>.|.|TRBV7-2|TRBJ1-1|13
CASSSGGRGGAFF
TGTGCCAGCAGTTCTGGGGGACGAGGTGGAGCTTTCTTT
>.|.|TRBV10-3|TRBJ2-1|13
CAISEVIGDEQFF
TGTGCCATCAGTGAGGTTATAGGCGATGAGCAGTTCTTC
>once|.|TRBV4-3|TRBJ2-2|19
CASSQDTLGGSSGTGELFF
TGCGCCAGCAGCCAAGACACTCTAGGGGGTTCTTCTGGGACCGGGGAGCTGTTTTTT
>.|.|TRBV9|TRBJ2-3|16
CASSVGVILGTDTQYF
TGTGCCAGCAGCGTAGGGGTAATATTGGGCACAGATACGCAGTATTTT
>.|.|TRBV7-9|TRBJ1-6|15
CASSPVGGYNSPLHF
TGTGCCAGCAGCCCCGTGGGTGGCTATAATTCACCCCTCCACTTT
>.|.|TRBV4-1|TRBJ2-2|15
CASSLGPGGTGELFF
TGCGCCAGCAGCCTAGGGCCAGGGGGGACCGGGGAGCTGTTTTTT
>.|TRBD2|TRBV7-2|TRBJ2-7|16
CASSPSSGGAAGEQYF
TGTGCCAGCAGCCCAAGTAGCGGGGGGGCGGCGGGCGAGCAGTACTTC
>.|.|TRBV19|TRBJ2-1|15
CASSIRGLPGNEQFF
TGTGCCAGTAGTATAAGGGGCCTCCCGGGCAATGAGCAGTTCTTC
>.|TRBD2|TRBV9|TRBJ2-3|17
CASSVGLRGGLPDTQYF
TGTGCCAGCAGCGTAGGGCTCCGGGGGGGCCTCCCAGATACGCAGTATTTT
>.|.|TRBV4-3|TRBJ2-7|13
CASSQDMAYEQYF
TGCGCCAGCAGCCAAGATATGGCATACGAGCAGTACTTC
>.|.|TRBV13|TRBJ1-5|14
CASSLGAGNQPQHF
TGTGCCAGCAGCTTAGGGGCTGGCAATCAGCCCCAGCATTTT
>few|TRBD1|TRBV7-2|TRBJ1-5|15
CASSPGQGANQPQHF
TGTGCCAGCAGTCCTGGACAGGGCGCCAATCAGCCCCAGCATTTT
>.|.|TRBV27|TRBJ1-1|14
CASSFEGPFAEAFF
TGTGCCAGCAGTTTCGAAGGCCCATTTGCGGAAGCTTTCTTT
>.|.|TRBV6-5|TRBJ1-5|14
CASSYRQADQPQHF
TGTGCCAGCAGTTACCGACAGGCGGATCAGCCCCAGCATTTT
>.|.|TRBV18|TRBJ2-2|16
CASSPQDRTNTGELFF
TGTGCCAGCTCACCCCAGGACAGAACGAACACCGGGGAGCTGTTTTTT
>once|TRBD1|TRBV2|TRBJ1-3|16
CASTSQGQGTGNTIYF
TGTGCCAGCACCTCCCAAGGACAGGGAACTGGAAACACCATATATTTT
>.|TRBD2|TRBV9|TRBJ2-3|17
CASSERSGGRATDTQYF
TGTGCCAGCAGCGAGCGAAGCGGCGGGAGGGCCACAGATACGCAGTATTTT
>.|.|TRBV6-5|TRBJ1-5|14
CASSPQGPDQPQHF
TGTGCCAGCAGTCCACAGGGACCCGACCAGCCCCAGCATTTT
>.|.|TRBV10-1|TRBJ2-1|12
CATRDSYNEQFF
TGCGCCACCAGAGACTCCTACAATGAGCAGTTCTTC
>.|.|TRBV28|TRBJ2-3|12
CASSLTILGWYF
TGTGCCAGCAGTTTGACTATACTGGGGTGGTATTTT
>.|TRBD2|TRBV4-2|TRBJ2-3|16
CASSQEGTSVTDTQYF
TGTGCCAGCAGCCAAGAGGGGACTAGCGTGACAGATACGCAGTATTTT
>once|TRBD1|TRBV10-2|TRBJ2-7|16
CASSEWDSAESYEQYF
TGCGCCAGCAGTGAGTGGGACAGTGCCGAATCCTACGAGCAGTACTTC
>.|.|TRBV7-9|TRBJ2-7|14
CASSLAEGAYEQYF
TGTGCCAGCAGCTTAGCTGAGGGGGCCTACGAGCAGTACTTC
>.|.|TRBV5-1|TRBJ1-6|14
CASRRRGDNSPLHF
TGCGCCAGCAGAAGAAGGGGAGATAATTCACCCCTCCACTTT
>.|.|TRBV7-3|TRBJ2-5|13
CASSRGGEETQYF
TGTGCCAGCAGCCGAGGGGGGGAAGAGACCCAGTACTTC
>.|TRBD1|TRBV4-2|TRBJ1-5|15
CASSQDGQGDQPQHF
TGTGCCAGCAGCCAAGATGGACAGGGGGATCAGCCCCAGCATTTT
>.|.|TRBV7-2|TRBJ1-1|15
CASSLKTFPSTQAFF
TGTGCCAGCAGCTTAAAGACCTTCCCCTCCACGCAAGCTTTCTTT
>.|.|TRBV6-2/TRBV6-3|TRBJ2-3|14
CASSGGMSTDTQYF
TGTGCCAGCAGTGGGGGGATGAGCACAGATACGCAGTATTTT
>.|.|TRBV29-1|TRBJ1-1|16
CSVEESGSRRRFEAFF
TGCAGCGTTGAAGAGTCGGGCTCTAGAAGAAGGTTTGAAGCTTTCTTT
>.|.|TRBV3-1/TRBV3-2|TRBJ2-6|15
CASSSQGIGANVLTF
TGTGCCAGCAGCTCACAGGGTATCGGGGCCAACGTCCTGACTTTC
>.|TRBD1|TRBV7-9|TRBJ2-1|15
CASSTGTGSYNEQFF
TGTGCCAGCAGCACCGGGACAGGGTCATACAATGAGCAGTTCTTC
>few|.|TRBV2|TRBJ1-1|12
CASSEWNTEAFF
TGTGCCAGCAGTGAATGGAACACTGAAGCTTTCTTT
>.|TRBD1|TRBV19|TRBJ1-5|16
CASSTSPGGGNQPQHF
TGTGCCAGTAGTACTTCTCCAGGGGGAGGAAATCAGCCCCAGCATTTT
>.|.|TRBV5-1|TRBJ2-3|14
CASTPGVAGDTQYF
TGCGCCAGCACCCCGGGGGTAGCTGGGGATACGCAGTATTTT
>.|TRBD2|TRBV27|TRBJ2-2|17
CASSPGTSGTYTGELFF
TGTGCCAGCAGCCCCGGGACTAGCGGAACCTACACCGGGGAGCTGTTTTTT
>few|.|TRBV29-1|TRBJ1-4|13
CSVVRQLGEKLFF
TGCAGCGTTGTCAGGCAGTTAGGCGAAAAACTGTTTTTT
>.|TRBD1|TRBV25-1|TRBJ1-2|11
CASSGGGGYTF
TGTGCCAGCAGTGGAGGGGGCGGCTACACCTTC
>.|TRBD1|TRBV7-3|TRBJ1-2|16
CASSLEQGASNYGYTF
TGTGCCAGCAGCTTGGAACAGGGGGCTTCTAACTATGGCTACACCTTC
>.|TRBD2|TRBV4-3|TRBJ2-5|15
CASSQMGLGLKTQYF
TGCGCCAGCAGCCAGATGGGACTAGGGCTGAAGACCCAGTACTTC
>.|.|TRBV2|TRBJ1-1|13
CASSEAANTEAFF
TGTGCCAGCAGTGAGGCGGCGAACACTGAAGCTTTCTTT
>.|TRBD1|TRBV6-6|TRBJ1-6|15
CASRDVDRDNSPLHF
TGTGCCAGCAGGGACGTGGACAGGGATAATTCACCCCTCCACTTT
>.|.|TRBV5-6|TRBJ1-1|15
CASSSQIQVNTEAFF
TGTGCCAGCAGCTCGCAAATCCAGGTGAACACTGAAGCTTTCTTT